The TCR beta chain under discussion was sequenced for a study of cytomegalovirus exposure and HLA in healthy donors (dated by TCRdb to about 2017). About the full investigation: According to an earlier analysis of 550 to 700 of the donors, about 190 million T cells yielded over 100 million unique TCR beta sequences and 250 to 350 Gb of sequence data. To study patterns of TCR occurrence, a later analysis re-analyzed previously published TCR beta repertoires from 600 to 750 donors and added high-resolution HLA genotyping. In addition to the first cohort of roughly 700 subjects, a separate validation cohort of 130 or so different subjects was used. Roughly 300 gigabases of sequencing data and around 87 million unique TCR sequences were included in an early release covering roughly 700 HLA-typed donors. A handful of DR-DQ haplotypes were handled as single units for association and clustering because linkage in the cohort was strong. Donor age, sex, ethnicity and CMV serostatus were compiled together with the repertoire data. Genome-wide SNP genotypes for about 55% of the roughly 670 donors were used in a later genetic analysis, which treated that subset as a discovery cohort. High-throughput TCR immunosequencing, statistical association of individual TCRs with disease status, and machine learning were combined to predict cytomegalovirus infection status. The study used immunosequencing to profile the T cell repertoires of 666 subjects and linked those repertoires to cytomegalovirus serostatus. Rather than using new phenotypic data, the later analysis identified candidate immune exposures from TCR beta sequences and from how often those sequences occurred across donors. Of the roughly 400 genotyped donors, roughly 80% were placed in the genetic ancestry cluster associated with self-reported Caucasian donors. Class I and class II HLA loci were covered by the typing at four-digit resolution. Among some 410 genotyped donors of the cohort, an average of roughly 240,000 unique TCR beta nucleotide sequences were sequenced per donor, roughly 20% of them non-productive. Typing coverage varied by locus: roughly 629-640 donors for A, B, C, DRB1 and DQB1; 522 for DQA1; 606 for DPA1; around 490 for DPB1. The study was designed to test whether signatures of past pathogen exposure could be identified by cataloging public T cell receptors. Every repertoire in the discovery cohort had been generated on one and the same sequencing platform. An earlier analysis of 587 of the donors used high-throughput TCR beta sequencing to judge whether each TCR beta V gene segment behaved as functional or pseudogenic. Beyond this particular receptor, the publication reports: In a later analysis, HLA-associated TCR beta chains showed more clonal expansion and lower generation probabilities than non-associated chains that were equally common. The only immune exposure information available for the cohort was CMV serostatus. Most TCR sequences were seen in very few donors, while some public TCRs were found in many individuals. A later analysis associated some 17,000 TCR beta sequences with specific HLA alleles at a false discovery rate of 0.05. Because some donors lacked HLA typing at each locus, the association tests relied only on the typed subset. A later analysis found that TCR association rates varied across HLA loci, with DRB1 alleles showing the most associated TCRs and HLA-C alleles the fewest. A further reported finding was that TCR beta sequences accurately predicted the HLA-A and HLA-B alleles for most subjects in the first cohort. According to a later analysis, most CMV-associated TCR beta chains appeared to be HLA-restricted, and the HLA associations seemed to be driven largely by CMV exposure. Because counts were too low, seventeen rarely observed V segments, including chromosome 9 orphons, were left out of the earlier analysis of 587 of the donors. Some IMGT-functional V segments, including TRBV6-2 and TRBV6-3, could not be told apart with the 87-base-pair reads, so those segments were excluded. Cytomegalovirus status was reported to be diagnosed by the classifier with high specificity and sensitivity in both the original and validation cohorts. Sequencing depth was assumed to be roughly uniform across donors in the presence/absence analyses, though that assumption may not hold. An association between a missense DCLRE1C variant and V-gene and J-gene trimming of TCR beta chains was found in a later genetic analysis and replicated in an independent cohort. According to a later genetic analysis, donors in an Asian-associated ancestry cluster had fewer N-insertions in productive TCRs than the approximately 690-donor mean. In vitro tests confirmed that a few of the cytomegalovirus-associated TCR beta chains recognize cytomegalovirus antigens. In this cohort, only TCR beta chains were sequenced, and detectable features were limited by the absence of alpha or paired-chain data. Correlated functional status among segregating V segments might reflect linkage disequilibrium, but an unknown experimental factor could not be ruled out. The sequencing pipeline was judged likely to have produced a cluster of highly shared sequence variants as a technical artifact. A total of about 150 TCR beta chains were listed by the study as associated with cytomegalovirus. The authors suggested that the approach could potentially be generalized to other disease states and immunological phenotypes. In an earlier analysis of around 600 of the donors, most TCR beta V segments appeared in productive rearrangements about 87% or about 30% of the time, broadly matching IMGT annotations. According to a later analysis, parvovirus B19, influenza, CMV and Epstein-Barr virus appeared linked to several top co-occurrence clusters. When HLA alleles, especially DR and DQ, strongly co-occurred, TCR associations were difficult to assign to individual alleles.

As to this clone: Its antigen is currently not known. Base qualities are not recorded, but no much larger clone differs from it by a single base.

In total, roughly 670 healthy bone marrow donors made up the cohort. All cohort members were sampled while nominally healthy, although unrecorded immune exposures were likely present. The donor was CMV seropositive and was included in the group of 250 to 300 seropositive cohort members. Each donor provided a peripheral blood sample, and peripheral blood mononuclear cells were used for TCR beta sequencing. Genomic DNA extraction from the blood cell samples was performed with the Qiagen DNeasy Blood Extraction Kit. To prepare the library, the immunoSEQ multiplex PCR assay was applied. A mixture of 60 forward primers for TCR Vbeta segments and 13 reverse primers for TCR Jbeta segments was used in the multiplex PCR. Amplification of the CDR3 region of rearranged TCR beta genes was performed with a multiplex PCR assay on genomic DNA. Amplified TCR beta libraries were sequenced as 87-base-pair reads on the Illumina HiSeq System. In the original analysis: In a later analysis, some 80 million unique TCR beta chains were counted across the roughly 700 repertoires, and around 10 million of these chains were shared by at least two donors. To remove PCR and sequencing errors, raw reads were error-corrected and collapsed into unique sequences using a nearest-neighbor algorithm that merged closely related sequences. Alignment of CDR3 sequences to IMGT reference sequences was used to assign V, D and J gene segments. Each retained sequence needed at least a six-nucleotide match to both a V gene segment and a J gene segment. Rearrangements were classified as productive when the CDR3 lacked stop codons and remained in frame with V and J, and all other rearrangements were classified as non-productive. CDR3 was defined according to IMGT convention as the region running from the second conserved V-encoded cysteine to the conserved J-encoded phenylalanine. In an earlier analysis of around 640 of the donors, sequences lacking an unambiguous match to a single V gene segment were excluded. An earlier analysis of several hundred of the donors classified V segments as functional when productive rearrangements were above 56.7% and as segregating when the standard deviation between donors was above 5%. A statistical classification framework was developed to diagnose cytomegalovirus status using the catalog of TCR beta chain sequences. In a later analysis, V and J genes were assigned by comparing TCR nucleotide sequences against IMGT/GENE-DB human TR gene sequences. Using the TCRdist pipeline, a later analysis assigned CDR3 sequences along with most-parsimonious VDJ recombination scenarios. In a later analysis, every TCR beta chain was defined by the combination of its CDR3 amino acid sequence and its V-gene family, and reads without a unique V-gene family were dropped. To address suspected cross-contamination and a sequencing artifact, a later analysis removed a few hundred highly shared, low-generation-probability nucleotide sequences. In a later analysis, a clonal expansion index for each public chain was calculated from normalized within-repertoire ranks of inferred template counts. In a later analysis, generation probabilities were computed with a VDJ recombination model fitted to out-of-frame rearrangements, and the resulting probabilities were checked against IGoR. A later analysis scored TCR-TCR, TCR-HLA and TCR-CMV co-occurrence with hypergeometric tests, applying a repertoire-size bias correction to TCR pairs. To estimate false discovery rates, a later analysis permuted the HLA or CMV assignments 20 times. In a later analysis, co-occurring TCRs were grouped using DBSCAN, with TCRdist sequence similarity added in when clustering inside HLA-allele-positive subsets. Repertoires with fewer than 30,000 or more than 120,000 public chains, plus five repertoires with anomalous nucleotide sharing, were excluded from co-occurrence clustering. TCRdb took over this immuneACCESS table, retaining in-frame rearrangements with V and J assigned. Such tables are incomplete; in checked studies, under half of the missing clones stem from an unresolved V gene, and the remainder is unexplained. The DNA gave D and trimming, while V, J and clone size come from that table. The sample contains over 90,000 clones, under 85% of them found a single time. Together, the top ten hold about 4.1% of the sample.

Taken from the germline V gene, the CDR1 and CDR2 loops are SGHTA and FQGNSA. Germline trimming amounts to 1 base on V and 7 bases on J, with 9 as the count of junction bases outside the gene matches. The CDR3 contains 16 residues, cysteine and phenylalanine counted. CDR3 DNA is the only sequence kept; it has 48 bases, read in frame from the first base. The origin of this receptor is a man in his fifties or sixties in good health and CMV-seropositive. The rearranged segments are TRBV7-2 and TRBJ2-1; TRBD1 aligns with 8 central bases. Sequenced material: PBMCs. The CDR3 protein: CASSLVAVRGLNEQFF. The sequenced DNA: TGTGCCAGCAGCTTAGTAGCGGTCAGGGGGCTAAATGAGCAGTTCTTC.